The 13 T cell receptor beta chains listed next were all sequenced from one sample in a study of cytomegalovirus exposure and HLA in healthy donors. Using immunoSEQ multiplex PCR, the repertoire was profiled, and TCRdb retains in-frame clones only, with some absent. The sample shows about 64,000 clones, 95% of them seen only once. The sequencing input was PBMCs. The receptors were sampled from a woman younger than 35 in good health and CMV-seropositive.

The rearrangement links TRBV6-5 to TRBJ2-1; weak D call: TRBD2 (6 bases). This CDR3 contains 14 residues. V lost 4 bases to trimming and J lost 5 bases, with 12 bases between them. Germline V gene sequence: CDR1 MNHEY, CDR2 SVGAGI. The CDR3 protein is CASSSQGLNNEQFF. The CDR3 nucleotides are TGTGCCAGCAGTTCCCAGGGACTTAACAATGAGCAGTTCTTC.

This chain connects TRBV10-3 to TRBJ1-1; D not resolved. This CDR3 contains 13 residues. The germline V gene encodes CDR1 ENHRY and CDR2 SYGVKD. V dropped 2 bases and J dropped 10 bases, with 14 bases sitting between them. For the CDR3, the DNA is TGTGCCATCAGTGAGGCTGCGAGGGAGGGAGCTTTCTTT. Encoded protein: CAISEAAREGAFF.

The chain uses TRBV28 and TRBJ1-2; TRBD1 might be the D (5 bases). Trimming took off 6 bases at V and 6 bases at J, with 14 bases between the two ends. CDR1 MDHEN and CDR2 SYDVKM come from the germline V gene. The CDR3 contains 13 residues. As DNA, the CDR3 is TGTGCCAGCAGCATCGGGTGGGGCGATGGCTACACCTTC. It is translated as CASSIGWGDGYTF.

The CDR3 sequence: CASSHGAGVYNEQFF. The CDR3 nucleotides read TGTGCCAGCAGTCATGGGGCGGGAGTTTACAATGAGCAGTTCTTC. The chain uses TRBV28 and TRBJ2-1, with 7 bases identical to TRBD2. The CDR3 runs to 15 residues. The ends lost 5 bases at V and 4 bases at J; junction bases unmatched: 8. Germline values: CDR1 MDHEN, CDR2 SYDVKM.

CDR3 sequence (DNA): TGTGCCAGCAGCTCCGGACTAAGGGTAGATACGCAGTATTTT. Translating it yields CASSSGLRVDTQYF. The chain recombines TRBV7-6 with TRBJ2-3, with D possibly TRBD2 on 6 matching bases. Deletions cut 4 bases from V and 5 bases from J, with 13 bases between. The germline CDR1 and CDR2 sequences are SGHVS and FNYEAQ. The CDR3 sequence is 14 residues long.

The chain has TRBV28 and TRBJ2-3; TRBD2 matches at 16 bases. The CDR3 is made up of 16 amino acids. The junction had 3 bases not matched to a gene; V was cut back by 4 bases and J by 5 bases. Germline CDR1 is MDHEN and CDR2 is SYDVKM. The DNA of the CDR3 is TGTGCCAGCAGTTCGGGGACTAGCGGGAGGGGAGATACGCAGTATTTT. Its translation is CASSSGTSGRGDTQYF.

The chain is built from TRBV5-1 and TRBJ2-3; tentatively, D is TRBD2 (5 bases). V was pared by 4 bases and J by 5 bases, with 17 bases between. CDR3 length: 15 residues. Looked up from germline, CDR1 is SGHRS and CDR2 is YFSETQ. CDR3 DNA: TGCGCCAGCAGCCTAAATGATCCGGGGATAGATACGCAGTATTTT. Translating it yields CASSLNDPGIDTQYF.

CDR3 DNA sequence: TGTGCCAGCGGGGACAGGGGGCGGAATGAGCAGTTCTTC. Amino acid sequence: CASGDRGRNEQFF. The chain links TRBV2 to TRBJ2-1; TRBD1 aligns across 12 bases. CDR1 is SNHLY, CDR2 FYNNEI, per germline. V trimming: 8 bases; J trimming: 7 bases; junction bases outside the gene matches: 3. The CDR3 covers 13 residues.

The chain joins TRBV9 to TRBJ2-2; 10 bases fit TRBD1. With 4 bases clipped from V and 4 bases from J, the junction kept 7 bases outside the gene matches. From germline, CDR1 is SGDLS and CDR2 YYNGEE. This CDR3 has 16 residues. The CDR3: CASSHVDRGGTGELFF. In DNA form, the CDR3 reads TGTGCCAGCAGCCACGTGGACAGGGGGGGCACCGGGGAGCTGTTTTTT.

The rearrangement links TRBV28 to TRBJ1-4; tentatively, D is TRBD1 (6 bases). CDR1 and CDR2 (germline): MDHEN, SYDVKM. The CDR3 consists of 16 residues. V was shortened by 5 bases and J by 5 bases, with 18 bases between the two germline ends. The CDR3 is CASSPHTQGINEKLFF. CDR3 nucleotides: TGTGCCAGCAGTCCCCATACCCAGGGGATAAATGAAAAACTGTTTTTT.

This rearrangement joins TRBV10-1 to TRBJ2-3; D is undetermined. Germline values: CDR1 WNHNN, CDR2 SYGVQD (reference sequence). V shed 0 bases and J shed 2 bases, with 12 bases lying between them. This CDR3 has 16 amino acids. The CDR3 here is CASSESRGEDTDTQYF. The CDR3 bases are TGCGCCAGCAGTGAGTCTAGAGGAGAGGACACAGATACGCAGTATTTT.

This chain connects TRBV5-4 to TRBJ2-5; 7 bases fit TRBD2. Germline values: CDR1 SGHNT, CDR2 YYREEE (reference sequence). The V gene end was trimmed by 0 bases and the J gene end by 5 bases; junction bases not matched to a gene: 4. This CDR3 has 14 amino acids. CDR3 in DNA: TGTGCCAGCAGCTTGGTTGGGGGGGAGGAGACCCAGTACTTC. The encoded protein is CASSLVGGEETQYF.

J is TRBJ2-7 and V is TRBV30; 8 bases match TRBD1. The germline gives CDR1 GTSNPN, CDR2 SVGIG (reference sequence). The CDR3 consists of 14 residues. V lost 0 bases and J lost 3; bases outside the gene matches: 4. CDR3 loop: CAWSVGTGLYEQYF. The CDR3 DNA is TGTGCCTGGAGTGTCGGGACAGGACTCTACGAGCAGTACTTC.